This TCR beta chain stems from a study of cytomegalovirus exposure and HLA in healthy donors. Overall study results and limits: Later analysis indicated greater clonal expansion among HLA-associated TCR beta chains than among equally common other chains. A few chains linked to CMV were shown in vitro to be specific for CMV antigens. Immune exposure was documented only through CMV serostatus.

Per germline, CDR1 ENHRY and CDR2 SYGVKD. The CDR3 runs to 15 residues. The V and J ends lost 11 bases and 5 bases, in that order; junction bases with no gene match: 14. Concerning this clone: Its antigen remains unknown.

Vbeta (60) and Jbeta (13) primers were used in the PCR. Clones were read by immunoSEQ multiplex PCR, and TCRdb kept only the in-frame ones, dropping some. The sample includes fewer than 150,000 clones, about 86% of them seen just once. This TCR was sampled from a man aged 40-49 years in good health and CMV-seropositive. Sequencing input: PBMCs. V is TRBV10-3 and J is TRBJ2-7; TRBD1 agrees at 11 bases. The chain's CDR3 is CAVRTPGQGADEQYF. DNA of the CDR3: TGTGCCGTCCGAACCCCAGGACAGGGGGCTGACGAGCAGTACTTC.